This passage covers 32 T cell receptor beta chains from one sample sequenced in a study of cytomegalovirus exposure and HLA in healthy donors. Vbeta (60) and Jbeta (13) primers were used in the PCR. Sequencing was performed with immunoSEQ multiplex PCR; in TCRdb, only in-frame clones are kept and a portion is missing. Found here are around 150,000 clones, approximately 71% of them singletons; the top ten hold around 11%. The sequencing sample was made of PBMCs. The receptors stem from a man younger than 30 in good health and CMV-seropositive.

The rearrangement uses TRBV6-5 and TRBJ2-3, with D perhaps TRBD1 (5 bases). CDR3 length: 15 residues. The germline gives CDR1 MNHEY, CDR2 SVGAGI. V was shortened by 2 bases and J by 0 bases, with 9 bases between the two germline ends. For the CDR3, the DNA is TGTGCCAGCAGTTACGACAGAGTAAGCACAGATACGCAGTATTTT. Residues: CASSYDRVSTDTQYF.

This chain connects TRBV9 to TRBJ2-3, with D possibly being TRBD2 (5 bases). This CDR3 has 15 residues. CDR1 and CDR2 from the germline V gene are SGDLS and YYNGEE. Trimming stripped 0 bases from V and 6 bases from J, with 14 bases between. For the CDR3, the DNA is TGTGCCAGCAGCGTAGGCTACCCGGAGGTTGATACGCAGTATTTT. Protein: CASSVGYPEVDTQYF.

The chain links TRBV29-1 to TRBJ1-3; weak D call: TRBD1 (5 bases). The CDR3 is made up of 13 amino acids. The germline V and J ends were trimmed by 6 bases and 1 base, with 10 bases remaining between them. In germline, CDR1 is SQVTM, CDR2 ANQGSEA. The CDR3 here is CSVAGLSGNTIYF. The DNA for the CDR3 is TGCAGCGTGGCAGGGTTGTCTGGAAACACCATATATTTT.

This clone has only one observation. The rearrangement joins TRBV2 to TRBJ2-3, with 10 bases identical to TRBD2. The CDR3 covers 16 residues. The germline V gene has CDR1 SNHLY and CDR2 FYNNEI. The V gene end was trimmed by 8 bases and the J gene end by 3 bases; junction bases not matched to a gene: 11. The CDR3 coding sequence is TGTGCCAGCCACGGACCCTTAGCGGGAGGAACAGATACGCAGTATTTT. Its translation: CASHGPLAGGTDTQYF.

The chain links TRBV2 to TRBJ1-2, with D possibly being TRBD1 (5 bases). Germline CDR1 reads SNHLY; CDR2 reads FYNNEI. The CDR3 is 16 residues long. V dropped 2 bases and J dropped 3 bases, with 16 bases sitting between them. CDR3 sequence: CASSELGVREDYGYTF. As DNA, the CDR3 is TGTGCCAGCAGTGAATTAGGGGTAAGGGAGGACTATGGCTACACCTTC.

In DNA form, the CDR3 reads TGTGCCAGCAGCTTAGGTCCGGGGGGCACTGAAGCTTTCTTT. As protein: CASSLGPGGTEAFF. The V and J genes are TRBV7-6 and TRBJ1-1; a weak D match, TRBD1 (5 bases). This CDR3 region has 14 residues. The V gene lost 1 base and the J gene lost 4 bases, with 10 bases spanning the gap. Germline V gives CDR1 SGHVS, CDR2 FNYEAQ.

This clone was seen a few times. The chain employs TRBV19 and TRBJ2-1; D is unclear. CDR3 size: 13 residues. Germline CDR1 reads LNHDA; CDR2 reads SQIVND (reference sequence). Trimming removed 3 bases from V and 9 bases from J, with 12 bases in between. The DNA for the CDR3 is TGTGCCAGTAGTATTTTTACGCGAGCTGAGCAGTTCTTC. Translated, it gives CASSIFTRAEQFF. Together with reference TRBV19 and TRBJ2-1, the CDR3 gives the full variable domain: DGGITQSPKYLFRKEGQNVTLSCEQNLNHDAMYWYRQDPGQGLRLIYYSQIVNDFQKGDIAEGYSVSREKKESFPLTVTSAQKNPTAFYLCASSIFTRAEQFFGPGTRLTVL.

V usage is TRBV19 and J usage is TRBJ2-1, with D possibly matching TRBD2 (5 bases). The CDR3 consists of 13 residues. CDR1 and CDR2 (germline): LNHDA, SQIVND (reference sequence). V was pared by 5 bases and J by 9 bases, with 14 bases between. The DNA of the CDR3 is TGTGCCAGTAGTCGAGAATTGGAGGCTGAGCAGTTCTTC. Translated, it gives CASSRELEAEQFF.

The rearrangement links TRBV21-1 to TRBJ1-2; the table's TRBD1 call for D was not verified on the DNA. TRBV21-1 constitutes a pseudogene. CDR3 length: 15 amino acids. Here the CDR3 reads CASSKAHMFPYGYTF. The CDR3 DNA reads TGTGCCAGCAGCAAAGCGCACATGTTCCCCTATGGCTACACCTTC.

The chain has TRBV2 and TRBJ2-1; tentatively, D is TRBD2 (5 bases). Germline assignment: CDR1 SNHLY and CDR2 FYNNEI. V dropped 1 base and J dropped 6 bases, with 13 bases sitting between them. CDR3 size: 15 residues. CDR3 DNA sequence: TGTGCCAGCAGTGAAGGGGGTACAGCGGTCAATGAGCAGTTCTTC. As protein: CASSEGGTAVNEQFF. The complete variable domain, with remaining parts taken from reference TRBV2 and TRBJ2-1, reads EPEVTQTPSHQVTQMGQEVILRCVPISNHLYFYWYRQILGQKVEFLVSFYNNEISEKSEIFDDQFSVERPDGSNFTLKIRSTKLEDSAMYFCASSEGGTAVNEQFFGPGTRLTVL.

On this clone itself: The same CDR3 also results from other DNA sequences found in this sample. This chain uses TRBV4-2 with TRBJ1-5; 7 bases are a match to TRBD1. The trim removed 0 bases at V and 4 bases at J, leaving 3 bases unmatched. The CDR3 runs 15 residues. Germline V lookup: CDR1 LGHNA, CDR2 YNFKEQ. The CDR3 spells CASSQDGTVNQPQHF. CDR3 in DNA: TGTGCCAGCAGCCAAGATGGGACAGTGAATCAGCCCCAGCATTTT.

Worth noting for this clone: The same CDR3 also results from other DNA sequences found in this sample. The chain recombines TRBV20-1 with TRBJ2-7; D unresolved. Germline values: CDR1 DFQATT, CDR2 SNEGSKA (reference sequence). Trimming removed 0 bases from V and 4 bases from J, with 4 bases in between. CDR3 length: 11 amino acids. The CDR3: CSARDNYEQYF. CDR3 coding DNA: TGCAGTGCTAGAGATAATTACGAGCAGTACTTC.

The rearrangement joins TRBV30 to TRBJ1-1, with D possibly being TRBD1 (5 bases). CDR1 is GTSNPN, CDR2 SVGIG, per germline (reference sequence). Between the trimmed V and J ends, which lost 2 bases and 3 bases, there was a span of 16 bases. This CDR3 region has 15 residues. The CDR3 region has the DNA TGTGCCTGGAGTTACCACAGTGGGGCATACACTGAAGCTTTCTTT. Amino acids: CAWSYHSGAYTEAFF.

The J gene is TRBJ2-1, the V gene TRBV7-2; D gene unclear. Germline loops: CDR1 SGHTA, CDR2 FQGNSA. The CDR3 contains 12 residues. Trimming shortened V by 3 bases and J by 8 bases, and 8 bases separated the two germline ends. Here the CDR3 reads CASSFGVDEQFF. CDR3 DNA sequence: TGTGCCAGCAGCTTTGGAGTCGATGAGCAGTTCTTC. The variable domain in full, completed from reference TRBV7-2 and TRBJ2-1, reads GAGVSQSPSNKVTEKGKDVELRCDPISGHTALYWYRQSLGQGLEFLIYFQGNSAPDKSGLPSDRFSAERTGGSVSTLTIQRTQQEDSAVYLCASSFGVDEQFFGPGTRLTVL.

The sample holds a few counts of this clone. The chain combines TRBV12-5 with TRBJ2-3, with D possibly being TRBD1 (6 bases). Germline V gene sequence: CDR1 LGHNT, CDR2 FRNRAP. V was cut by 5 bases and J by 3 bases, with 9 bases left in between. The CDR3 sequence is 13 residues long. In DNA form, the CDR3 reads TGTGCTAGTGGTGGGACATTAACAGATACGCAGTATTTT. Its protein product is CASGGTLTDTQYF.

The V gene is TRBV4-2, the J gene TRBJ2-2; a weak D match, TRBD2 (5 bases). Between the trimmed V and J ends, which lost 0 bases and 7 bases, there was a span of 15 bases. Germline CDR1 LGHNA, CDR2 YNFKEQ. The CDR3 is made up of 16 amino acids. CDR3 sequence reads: CASSQEVSEGGGELFF. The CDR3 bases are TGTGCCAGCAGCCAAGAAGTATCCGAGGGCGGCGGGGAGCTGTTTTTT.

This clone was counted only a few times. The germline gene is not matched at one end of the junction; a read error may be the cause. CDR3 sequence: CSGIQGAQGTQYF. The CDR3 DNA is TGCAGCGGCATACAGGGGGCTCAAGGGACCCAGTACTTC. V usage is TRBV29-1 and J usage is TRBJ2-5, with 9 bases that match TRBD1. CDR3 length: 13 residues. CDR1 SQVTM and CDR2 ANQGSEA come from the germline V gene.

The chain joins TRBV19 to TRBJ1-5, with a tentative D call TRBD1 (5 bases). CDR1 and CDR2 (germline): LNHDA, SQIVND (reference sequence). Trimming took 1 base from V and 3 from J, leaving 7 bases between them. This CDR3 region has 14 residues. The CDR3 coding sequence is TGTGCCAGTAGTATAGGACAGTACAATCAGCCCCAGCATTTT. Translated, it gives CASSIGQYNQPQHF.

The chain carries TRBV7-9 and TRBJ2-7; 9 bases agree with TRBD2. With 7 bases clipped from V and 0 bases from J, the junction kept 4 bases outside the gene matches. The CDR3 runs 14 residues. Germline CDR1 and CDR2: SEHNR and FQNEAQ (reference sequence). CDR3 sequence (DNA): TGTGCCAGCACTAGCGGGAAAAGCTCCTACGAGCAGTACTTC. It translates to CASTSGKSSYEQYF.

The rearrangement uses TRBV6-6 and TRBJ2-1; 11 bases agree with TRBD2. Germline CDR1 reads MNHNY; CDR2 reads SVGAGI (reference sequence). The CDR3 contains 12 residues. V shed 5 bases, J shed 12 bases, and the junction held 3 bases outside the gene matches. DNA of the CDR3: TGTGCCAGCAGTACTAGCGGGAGTTGGCAGTTCTTC. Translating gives CASSTSGSWQFF.

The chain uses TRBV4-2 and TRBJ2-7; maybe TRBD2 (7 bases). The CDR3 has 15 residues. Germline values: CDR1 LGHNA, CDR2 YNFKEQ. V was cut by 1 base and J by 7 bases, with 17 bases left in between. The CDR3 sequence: CASSQVWGGGGEQYF. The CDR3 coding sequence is TGTGCCAGCAGCCAAGTGTGGGGAGGGGGTGGGGAGCAGTACTTC.

CDR3 loop: CASRTQSGAFYEQYF. The CDR3 nucleotides are TGTGCCAGCAGAACACAAAGTGGGGCGTTCTACGAGCAGTACTTC. The chain is built from TRBV27 and TRBJ2-7, with D perhaps TRBD1 (5 bases). Germline V gives CDR1 MNHEY, CDR2 SMNVEV (reference sequence). The CDR3 totals 15 residues. V lost 6 bases and J lost 3, with 18 bases in between.

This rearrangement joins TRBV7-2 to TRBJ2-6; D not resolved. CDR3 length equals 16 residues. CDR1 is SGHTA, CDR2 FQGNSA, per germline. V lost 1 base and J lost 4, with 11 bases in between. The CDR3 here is CASSLDGSRGANVLTF. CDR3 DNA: TGTGCCAGCAGCTTAGACGGGTCCCGAGGGGCCAACGTCCTGACTTTC.

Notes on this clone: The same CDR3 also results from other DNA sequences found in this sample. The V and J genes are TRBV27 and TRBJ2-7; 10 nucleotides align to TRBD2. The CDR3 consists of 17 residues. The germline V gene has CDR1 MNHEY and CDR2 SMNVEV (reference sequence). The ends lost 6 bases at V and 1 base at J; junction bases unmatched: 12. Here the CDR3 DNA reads TGTGCCAGCAGCACAGGGACTAGCGACTCCCGATCCTACGAGCAGTACTTC. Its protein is CASSTGTSDSRSYEQYF.

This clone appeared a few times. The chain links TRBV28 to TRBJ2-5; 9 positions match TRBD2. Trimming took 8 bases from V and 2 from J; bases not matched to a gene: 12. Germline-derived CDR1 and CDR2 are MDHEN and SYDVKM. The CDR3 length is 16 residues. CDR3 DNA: TGTGCCAGCGTCGAGCGGGAGGTATGGGGGCAAGAGACCCAGTACTTC. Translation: CASVEREVWGQETQYF.

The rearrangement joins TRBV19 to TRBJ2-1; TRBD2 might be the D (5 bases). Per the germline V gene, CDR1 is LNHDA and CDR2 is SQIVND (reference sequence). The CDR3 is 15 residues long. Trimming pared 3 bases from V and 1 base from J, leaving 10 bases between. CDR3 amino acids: CASSITGESYNEQFF. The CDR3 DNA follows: TGTGCCAGTAGTATTACCGGGGAGTCCTACAATGAGCAGTTCTTC.

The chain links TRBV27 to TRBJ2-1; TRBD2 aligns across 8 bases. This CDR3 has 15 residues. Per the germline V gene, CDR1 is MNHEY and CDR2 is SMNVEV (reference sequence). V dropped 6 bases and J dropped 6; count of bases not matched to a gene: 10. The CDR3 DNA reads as TGTGCCAGCAGGGGGCTTCTGGCGGGAGGCAATGAGCAGTTCTTC. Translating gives CASRGLLAGGNEQFF.

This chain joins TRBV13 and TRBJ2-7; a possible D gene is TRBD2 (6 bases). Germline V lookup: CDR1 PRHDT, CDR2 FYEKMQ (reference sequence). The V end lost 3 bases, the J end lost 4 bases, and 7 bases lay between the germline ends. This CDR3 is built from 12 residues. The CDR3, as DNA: TGTGCCAGCAGCTTCCGGGGGTACGAGCAGTACTTC. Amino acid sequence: CASSFRGYEQYF.

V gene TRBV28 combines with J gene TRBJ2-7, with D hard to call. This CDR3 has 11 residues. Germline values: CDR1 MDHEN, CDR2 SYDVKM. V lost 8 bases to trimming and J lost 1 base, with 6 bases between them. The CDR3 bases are TGTGCCAGCGCCAGGTCCTACGAGCAGTACTTC. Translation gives CASARSYEQYF.

CDR3 sequence (DNA): TGTGCCAGCAGCCAAGGATCTTTCAGCTCTGGAAACACCATATATTTT. Translated, it gives CASSQGSFSSGNTIYF. V and J are TRBV14 and TRBJ1-3; D call uncertain. The CDR3 contains 16 residues. CDR1 is SGHDN, CDR2 FVKESK, per germline. The V end lost 1 base, the J end lost 0 bases, and 10 bases lay between the germline ends.

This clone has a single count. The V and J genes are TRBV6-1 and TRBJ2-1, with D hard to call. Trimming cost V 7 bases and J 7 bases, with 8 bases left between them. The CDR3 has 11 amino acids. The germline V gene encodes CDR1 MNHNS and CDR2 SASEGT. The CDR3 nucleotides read TGTGCCAGCACCCAGATAAATGAGCAGTTCTTC. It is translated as CASTQINEQFF.

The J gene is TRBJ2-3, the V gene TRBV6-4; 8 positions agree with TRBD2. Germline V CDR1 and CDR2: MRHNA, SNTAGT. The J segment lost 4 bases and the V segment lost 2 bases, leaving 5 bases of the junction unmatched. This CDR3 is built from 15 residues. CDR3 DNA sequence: TGTGCCAGCAGTGACGGGGGACTAGGAGCAGATACGCAGTATTTT. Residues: CASSDGGLGADTQYF.